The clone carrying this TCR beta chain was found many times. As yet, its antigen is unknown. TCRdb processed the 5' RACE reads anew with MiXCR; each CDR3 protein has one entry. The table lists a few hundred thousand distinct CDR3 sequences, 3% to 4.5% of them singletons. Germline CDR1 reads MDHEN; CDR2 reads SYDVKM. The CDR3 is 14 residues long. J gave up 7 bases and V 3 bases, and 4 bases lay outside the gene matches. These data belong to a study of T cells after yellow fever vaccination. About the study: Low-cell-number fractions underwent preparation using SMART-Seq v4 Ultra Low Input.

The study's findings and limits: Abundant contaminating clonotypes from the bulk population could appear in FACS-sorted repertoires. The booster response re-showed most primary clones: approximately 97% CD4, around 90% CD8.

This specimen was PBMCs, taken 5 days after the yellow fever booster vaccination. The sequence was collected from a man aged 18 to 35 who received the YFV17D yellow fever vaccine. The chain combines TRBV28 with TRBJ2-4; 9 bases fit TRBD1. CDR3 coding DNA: TGTGCCAGCAGTTTCCGGGACAGGGTTAACATTCAGTACTTC. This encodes CASSFRDRVNIQYF.